This T cell receptor (beta chain) appears in the sequencing data of a study of human T cells and chemical hapten exposure. This clonotype was counted between two and nine times. Time point denoted: patch test 3, about 24 weeks after DPC sensitization. Treatment reported: therapeutic diphenylcyclopropenone sensitization with weekly scalp DPC. Germline loops: CDR1 MDHEN, CDR2 SYDVKM. V dropped 5 bases and J dropped 4 bases, with 8 bases sitting between them. CDR3 length: 13 residues. In TCRdb, the RACE reads were re-called with MiXCR into one record per CDR3 protein. The sample holds about 82,000 distinct CDR3 sequences, approximately 10% seen once.

The chain joins TRBV28 to TRBJ1-4; the D gene is possibly TRBD1 (6 bases). The source was whole blood, collected in connection with sensitization to the hapten diphenylcyclopropenone (DPC). The clonotype comes from a woman aged 45 to 65 with alopecia areata. Some clones in this sample may be carry-over from other donors' samples. The CDR3 loop is CASSTGHNEKLFF. DNA of the CDR3: TGTGCCAGCAGTACAGGGCATAATGAAAAACTGTTTTTT.